A single sample is the source of the 31 T cell receptor beta chains below, sequenced in a study of vaccination and CD4 T cells after COVID-19. No cognate antigen is known for these TCRs. The Oncomine TCR Beta short-read assay sequenced DNA from cultured CD4+ T cells. TCRdb reanalysed the PCR reads using MiXCR and keeps one entry per CDR3 protein. The sample has around 25,000 distinct CDR3 sequences, approximately 40% seen once. As to treatment: approximately nine-day PBMC culture with coronavirus spike peptide pools or control peptides (ViraFEST assay). The material sequenced was CD4+ T cells from blood, cultured in vitro. The receptors shown here come from a human donor who had recovered from COVID-19.

This chain connects TRBV6-1 to TRBJ1-2, with 8 bases fitting TRBD1. Germline lookup yields CDR1 MNHNS and CDR2 SASEGT. Losses at the gene ends were 4 bases for V and 8 bases for J; bases not matched to a gene: 3. The length of the CDR3 is 12 residues. The CDR3 is CASSGRTGGYTF. DNA for the CDR3: TGTGCCAGCAGTGGAAGGACAGGGGGCTACACCTTC.

In this sample, this clonotype turned up a few times. This chain links TRBV20-1 with TRBJ2-3, with 7 bases identical to TRBD2. Germline-derived CDR1 and CDR2 are DFQATT and SNEGSKA (reference sequence). The junction had 6 bases not matched to a gene; V was cut back by 0 bases and J by 3 bases. This CDR3 spans 15 amino acids. This chain's CDR3 is CSARDAGDSTDTQYF. The CDR3 DNA reads TGCAGTGCTAGAGATGCGGGGGATTCGACAGATACGCAGTATTTT.

This clonotype appeared a few times. The chain couples TRBV6-1 to TRBJ2-1; 7 bases map to TRBD1. Germline CDR1 reads MNHNS; CDR2 reads SASEGT. The CDR3 extends over 13 amino acids. The J segment lost 6 bases and the V segment lost 6 bases, leaving 5 bases of the junction unmatched. The CDR3 loop reads CASSGTASNEQFF. As DNA, the CDR3 is TGTGCCAGCAGCGGGACAGCCTCCAATGAGCAGTTCTTC.

The chain joins TRBV11-2 to TRBJ2-6; no definite D call. This CDR3 region has 16 residues. V lost 3 bases and J 2 bases, leaving 11 bases between the germline ends. Germline lookup yields CDR1 SGHAT and CDR2 FQNNGV. CDR3 sequence reads: CASSLDAAAGANVLTF. CDR3 in DNA: TGTGCCAGCAGCTTGGACGCGGCGGCTGGGGCCAACGTCCTGACTTTC.

The chain couples TRBV6-1 to TRBJ2-7, with D maybe TRBD2 (6 bases). In germline, CDR1 is MNHNS, CDR2 SASEGT. The CDR3 covers 13 residues. Deletions cut 4 bases from V and 3 bases from J, with 10 bases between. The DNA for the CDR3 is TGTGCCAGCAGTGCGGGACTGAGCTACGAGCAGTACTTC. This codes for CASSAGLSYEQYF.

This clonotype turned up a few times. CDR3 amino acids: CASSPGQGNQPQHF. CDR3 DNA sequence: TGTGCCAGCTCACCGGGACAGGGCAATCAGCCCCAGCATTTT. The gene calls are TRBV18 and TRBJ1-5; 8 bases fit TRBD1. Germline V gene sequence: CDR1 KGHSH, CDR2 LQKENI. J gave up 2 bases and V 3 bases, and 0 bases lay outside the gene matches. This CDR3 is built from 14 residues. Full variable domain (remainder filled in from reference TRBV18 and TRBJ1-5): NAGVMQNPRHLVRRRGQEARLRCSPMKGHSHVYWYRQLPEEGLKFMVYLQKENIIDESGMPKERFSAEFPKEGPSILRIQQVVRGDSAAYFCASSPGQGNQPQHFGDGTRLSIL.

There are a few counts of this clonotype. The CDR3 DNA reads as TGTGCCAGCAGTAAGAGACTAGCGGGAGACAACACCGGGGAGCTGTTTTTT. Translating it yields CASSKRLAGDNTGELFF. V and J are TRBV6-1 and TRBJ2-2; 12 bases agree with TRBD2. This CDR3 is built from 17 residues. Trimming took 5 bases from V and 2 from J; bases not matched to a gene: 6. Germline-derived CDR1 and CDR2 are MNHNS and SASEGT.

This chain joins TRBV2 and TRBJ1-2; 12 bases align to TRBD1. There are 15 residues in the CDR3. The V and J ends lost 2 bases and 7 bases, in that order; junction bases with no gene match: 5. Germline assignment: CDR1 SNHLY and CDR2 FYNNEI. The CDR3 nucleotides read TGTGCCAGCAGTGAATGGGACAGGGGGCTTGTTGGCTACACCTTC. Translated, it gives CASSEWDRGLVGYTF.

This clonotype was counted only a few times. The chain carries TRBV28 and TRBJ1-1, with TRBD1 matching over 8 bases. The CDR3 is 13 amino acids. The germline CDR1 and CDR2 sequences are MDHEN and SYDVKM. V trimming: 5 bases; J trimming: 11 bases; junction bases outside the gene matches: 10. The CDR3 nucleotides read TGTGCCAGCAGTACCAGACAGGGGCTTGGGGCTTTCTTT. Protein sequence: CASSTRQGLGAFF.

V usage is TRBV29-1 and J usage is TRBJ2-7, with 9 nucleotides matching TRBD1. This CDR3 is built from 16 residues. Germline CDR1 reads SQVTM; CDR2 reads ANQGSEA. J was trimmed by 0 bases and V by 6 bases; bases with no gene match: 12. CDR3 residues: CSVRPGGQGSSYEQYF. In nucleotides, the CDR3 is TGCAGCGTGCGACCCGGGGGACAGGGCAGCTCCTACGAGCAGTACTTC.

This clonotype was seen only a few times. This chain links TRBV7-2 with TRBJ1-6, with TRBD1 identical over 7 bases. The V gene end was trimmed by 3 bases and the J gene end by 11 bases; junction bases not matched to a gene: 13. Per germline, CDR1 SGHTA and CDR2 FQGNSA. This CDR3 has 16 amino acids. Written as DNA, the CDR3 is TGTGCCAGCAGCTTTTCCTTACCGACAGGGCCGGCACCCCTCCACTTT. This translates into CASSFSLPTGPAPLHF.

The chain carries TRBV6-1 and TRBJ1-1; TRBD1 is a possible D gene (6 bases). This CDR3 contains 13 residues. With 5 bases removed from V and 4 bases from J, the gap between germline ends came to 11 bases. Germline CDR1 reads MNHNS; CDR2 reads SASEGT. CDR3 region: CASSNRETTEAFF. The CDR3 coding sequence is TGTGCCAGCAGTAACAGGGAGACCACTGAAGCTTTCTTT.

With respect to this clonotype: The junction does not match germline at one end; this may be a read error. The chain recombines TRBV7-2 with TRBJ1-1, with TRBD1 matching over 7 bases. The germline V gene encodes CDR1 SGHTA and CDR2 FQGNSA. The CDR3 is made up of 15 amino acids. The CDR3: CASSPGGGRVPETFF. As DNA, the CDR3 is TGTGCCAGCAGCCCAGGGGGGGGGCGGGTCCCTGAAACTTTCTTT.

This sequence joins TRBV20-1 and TRBJ1-1; no clear D. The V gene lost 0 bases and the J gene lost 5 bases, with 13 bases spanning the gap. Germline V gene sequence: CDR1 DFQATT, CDR2 SNEGSKA (reference sequence). This CDR3 is 14 amino acids long. CDR3 residues: CSARDERRGTEAFF. Here the CDR3 DNA reads TGCAGTGCTAGAGATGAGAGAAGAGGAACTGAAGCTTTCTTT.

The CDR3 sequence is CASSPFRGARNTEAFF. The CDR3 DNA follows: TGTGCCAGCAGCCCCTTTAGGGGGGCGCGGAACACTGAAGCTTTCTTT. The chain has TRBV7-9 and TRBJ1-1; tentatively, D is TRBD1 (6 bases). Germline V gives CDR1 SEHNR, CDR2 FQNEAQ (reference sequence). Trimming removed 5 bases from V and 1 base from J, with 17 bases in between. There are 16 residues in the CDR3.

On this clonotype itself: One junction end does not reproduce the germline sequence, and a read error may be involved. V gene TRBV28 combines with J gene TRBJ2-1; the D is unclear. The CDR3 is made up of 10 amino acids. Germline V lookup: CDR1 MDHEN, CDR2 SYDVKM. The CDR3 loop is CMCAYNEQFF. The DNA of the CDR3 is TGCATGTGCGCCTACAATGAGCAGTTCTTC.

This clonotype was seen a handful of times. This CDR3 is CASSGRTGMSGTDTQYF. The CDR3 nucleotides are TGTGCCAGCAGTGGACGGACAGGGATGAGCGGCACAGATACGCAGTATTTT. J is TRBJ2-3 and V is TRBV28; 8 positions match TRBD1. With V trimmed by 5 bases and J by 1 base, 11 bases remained unmatched. The CDR3 is 17 amino acids. Germline CDR1 MDHEN, CDR2 SYDVKM.

This rearrangement joins TRBV20-1 to TRBJ2-5; 12 bases map to TRBD2. Per the germline V gene, CDR1 is DFQATT and CDR2 is SNEGSKA (reference sequence). This CDR3 contains 14 residues. V lost 6 bases and J lost 2; bases outside the gene matches: 4. The CDR3 reads CSAVGLAGQETQYF. The CDR3 coding sequence is TGCAGTGCCGTAGGACTAGCGGGACAAGAGACCCAGTACTTC.

This clonotype came up a few times. The chain recombines TRBV29-1 with TRBJ2-3; 8 bases are a match to TRBD1. The CDR3 consists of 13 residues. After removal of 8 bases from V and 4 bases from J, the junction contained 8 bases not matched to a gene. Germline CDR1 is SQVTM and CDR2 is ANQGSEA. CDR3 protein: CSSSRGRADTQYF. In DNA form, the CDR3 reads TGCAGCTCCTCCAGGGGGCGCGCAGATACGCAGTATTTT.

This clonotype was detected a few times. The chain is built from TRBV5-1 and TRBJ2-5; no firm D call. Trimming shortened V by 1 base and J by 2 bases, and 6 bases separated the two germline ends. Germline CDR1 SGHRS, CDR2 YFSETQ. The CDR3 contains 13 residues. The CDR3 sequence is CASSLNVQETQYF. CDR3 nucleotides: TGCGCCAGCAGCTTGAACGTTCAAGAGACCCAGTACTTC.

The chain uses TRBV2 and TRBJ2-3, with 13 bases aligning to TRBD2. Per the germline V gene, CDR1 is SNHLY and CDR2 is FYNNEI. The CDR3 has 14 residues. After removal of 11 bases from V and 4 bases from J, the junction contained 6 bases not matched to a gene. CDR3 region: CADGLAGVSDTQYF. The DNA of the CDR3 is TGTGCCGATGGACTAGCGGGAGTGTCAGATACGCAGTATTTT.

This clonotype appeared a few times. The V call is TRBV20-1, the J call TRBJ2-3, with 7 bases lining up with TRBD2. This CDR3 has 15 amino acids. J was trimmed by 4 bases and V by 4 bases; bases with no gene match: 11. Per germline, CDR1 DFQATT and CDR2 SNEGSKA (reference sequence). In nucleotides, the CDR3 is TGCAGTGCTAACACTGCCGGGGAGGGTGCAGATACGCAGTATTTT. This translates into CSANTAGEGADTQYF.

The chain recombines TRBV5-8 with TRBJ1-2, with 8 bases that match TRBD1. CDR1 is SGHTS and CDR2 is YDEGEE in the germline V gene. V shed 4 bases and J 3 bases; nucleotides not matched to a gene: 8. The CDR3 runs 15 residues. The DNA of the CDR3 is TGTGCCAGCAGCACCCTGGACAGGGCCTACTATGGCTACACCTTC. Its translation is CASSTLDRAYYGYTF.

This clonotype was recorded a few times. Germline is not matched at one junction end, which may reflect a read error. This chain joins TRBV25-1 and TRBJ1-1; D might be TRBD1 (5 bases). The germline V gene encodes CDR1 MGHDK and CDR2 SYGVNS. This CDR3 is 11 amino acids long. CDR3 sequence: CASSWDVRVIF. The CDR3 DNA reads TGTGCCAGCAGTTGGGACGTCCGTGTGATCTTT.

This clonotype was counted only a few times. V and J are TRBV5-4 and TRBJ1-1, with a weak D call TRBD1 (5 bases). Germline loops: CDR1 SGHNT, CDR2 YYREEE (reference sequence). The CDR3 runs to 13 residues. The V gene lost 1 base and the J gene lost 8 bases, with 12 bases spanning the gap. The CDR3 spells CASSLFQGREAFF. CDR3 nucleotide sequence: TGTGCCAGCAGCTTGTTTCAGGGAAGGGAAGCTTTCTTT.

The rearrangement uses TRBV20-1 and TRBJ2-3; TRBD2 might be the D (6 bases). The germline CDR1 and CDR2 sequences are DFQATT and SNEGSKA (reference sequence). This CDR3 is built from 14 residues. The V end lost 5 bases, the J end lost 2 bases, and 14 bases lay between the germline ends. The CDR3: CSAPPAGNTDTQYF. The CDR3 DNA is TGCAGTGCTCCCCCGGCGGGGAACACAGATACGCAGTATTTT.

The CDR3 bases are TGTGCCAGTAGTATAGCGGGGACAGGGAACCCCTACGAGCAGTACTTC. It is translated as CASSIAGTGNPYEQYF. The rearrangement links TRBV19 to TRBJ2-7; TRBD1 matches 9 bases. CDR3 length: 16 residues. Unmatched junction bases numbered 6, after V lost 1 base and J lost 2 bases. In germline, CDR1 is LNHDA, CDR2 SQIVND (reference sequence).

Only a few counts were recorded for this clonotype. The rearrangement links TRBV20-1 to TRBJ1-3; D not resolved. Germline V gene lookup returns CDR1 DFQATT and CDR2 SNEGSKA (reference sequence). Trimming shortened V by 6 bases and J by 0 bases, and 6 bases separated the two germline ends. The CDR3 is 12 amino acids. CDR3 sequence reads: CSARSSGNTIYF. The CDR3 region has the DNA TGCAGTGCCAGGAGCTCTGGAAACACCATATATTTT.

This sequence joins TRBV20-1 and TRBJ2-5; 11 positions agree with TRBD2. This CDR3 is 15 amino acids long. Germline values: CDR1 DFQATT, CDR2 SNEGSKA (reference sequence). J was trimmed by 4 bases and V by 0 bases; bases with no gene match: 4. For the CDR3, the DNA is TGCAGTGCTAGAGATGCGCTAGCGGGAGGAGAGACCCAGTACTTC. Translated: CSARDALAGGETQYF.

J is TRBJ2-1 and V is TRBV6-2 or TRBV6-3; D is possibly TRBD1 or TRBD2 (5 bases each). Germline lookup yields CDR1 MNHEY and CDR2 SVGEGT. This CDR3 has 12 amino acids. The V end lost 0 bases, the J end lost 10 bases, and 7 bases lay between the germline ends. CDR3 in DNA: TGTGCCAGCAGTTACTCCCGGGACGAGCAGTTCTTC. This translates into CASSYSRDEQFF.

CDR3 region: CASRSAYEQYF. The CDR3 bases are TGTGCCAGCAGGTCCGCCTACGAGCAGTACTTC. This chain links TRBV27 with TRBJ2-7; D remains ambiguous. The CDR3 length is 11 residues. Germline V gene sequence: CDR1 MNHEY, CDR2 SMNVEV (reference sequence). Trimming left V 6 bases short and J 2 bases short, with 5 bases between.